This TCR beta chain originates from a study of shared clonotypes between healthy human individuals. The repertoire was sequenced with immunoSEQ multiplex PCR; TCRdb's copy has only in-frame clones and lacks some. Among 2 million to 2.5 million clones, approximately 95% were seen once, and the ten largest hold 0.3% to 0.4%. Germline CDR1 reads SNHLY; CDR2 reads FYNNEI. The V end lost 2 bases, the J end lost 7 bases, and 9 bases lay between the germline ends. The CDR3 length is 13 residues. Broader study findings: An anticipated effect of sequencing depth on clonotype sharing among donors was recognized.

This clone was detected a few times. Its antigen is not identified. The chain couples TRBV2 to TRBJ2-4; no clear D. The TCR comes from a young man in good health. Some clones in this sample may be carry-over from other donors' samples. Sequenced sample: naive CD4+ T cells from PBMCs. Subset in this sample: CD45RA+ positively selected. CDR3 nucleotides: TGTGCCAGCAGTGAACTAGACCGCAACATTCAGTACTTC. Residues: CASSELDRNIQYF.